This T cell receptor beta chain stems from a study of shared T cell receptors in the human thymus (dated by TCRdb to the early 2020s). Background for the entire study: The study investigated the way shared, self-reactive T-cell receptor alpha chains are produced in the human thymus.

Of note for this clone: The antigen this receptor binds is unknown. The record has no base qualities; no much larger clone is one base away.

At the junction V is shortened by 5 bases and J by 3 bases, with 10 bases in between. The CDR1 and CDR2 encoded by the germline V gene (reference sequence) are MNHNY and SVGAGI. Including the terminal cysteine and phenylalanine, the CDR3 comprises 14 residues. CDR3 DNA only is kept here, 42 bases in frame from base 1. The library was built by means of the immunoSEQ multiplex PCR assay. TCRdb provides this immuneACCESS table in a form limited to in-frame rearrangements. Some clones are lacking; in checked studies, under half of them reflect an unresolved V gene, and why the rest are absent is not known. This sample has roughly 560,000 clones in its table, and approximately 80% of those were observed once. In total, the top ten clones hold around 0.012% of the sample. These same data were also listed under a study on human thymus T cells. As described in the second report: In Finland, the donors were immunologically healthy infants who were having open corrective cardiac surgery for congenital heart defects. The thymus tissue came from surgical resects taken out during corrective cardiac surgery. Usage of V and J gene segments appeared to be biased in both the thymic and the peripheral blood repertoires. The related research found that thymic TCR repertoires overlapped highly between unrelated individuals. The study described the TCR alpha and beta repertoires in under 10 infant thymus samples and four matching peripheral blood samples. The cohort included six male and two female infants, with donor ages spanning 7 to 244 days. Thymocytes were mechanically released from the tissue and were stored as pellets of about 8.5-31 million cells at -70 degrees C. A QIAsymphony instrument was used to extract genomic DNA from frozen cell pellets. TCRB and TCRAD loci were amplified from a standardized quantity of quality-controlled genomic DNA using the immunoSEQ multiplex PCR assay. The amplicons covered the V(D)J region and were long enough to include the CDR3 and to identify the V and J genes. The amplicons were sequenced on an Illumina platform via the commercial immunoSEQ service. Corrections for primer bias and sequencing errors followed previously described methods, while TCRAD and TCRB definitions were based on the IMGT database. Analysis of the repertoires was done with immunoSEQ Analyzer 3.0 and VDJTools and included basic statistics, V/J segment usage, diversity estimates, rarefaction and pairwise overlap. Diversity was estimated with Chao1, ChaoE, Efron-Thisted, Shannon and inverse Simpson indices, and also on datasets down-sampled to the smallest sample. Repertoire overlap was assessed by strict matching of CDR3 nucleotide sequence, V gene and J gene, and clustering was done by Jaccard-based multidimensional scaling. On average, about 800,000 unique TCRB clonotypes were obtained from thymus samples, compared with 70,000 to 90,000 from blood samples.

The TCR comes from a boy under three years old with a congenital heart defect. Donor details come from another sample of the same person, matched by shared clones. The sequenced material came from thymocytes. The receptor chain draws on TRBV6-6 and TRBJ1-4; no D gene can be assigned with confidence. The CDR3: CASSPWEANEKLFF. The base sequence is TGTGCCAGCAGTCCCTGGGAGGCTAATGAAAAACTGTTTTTT.